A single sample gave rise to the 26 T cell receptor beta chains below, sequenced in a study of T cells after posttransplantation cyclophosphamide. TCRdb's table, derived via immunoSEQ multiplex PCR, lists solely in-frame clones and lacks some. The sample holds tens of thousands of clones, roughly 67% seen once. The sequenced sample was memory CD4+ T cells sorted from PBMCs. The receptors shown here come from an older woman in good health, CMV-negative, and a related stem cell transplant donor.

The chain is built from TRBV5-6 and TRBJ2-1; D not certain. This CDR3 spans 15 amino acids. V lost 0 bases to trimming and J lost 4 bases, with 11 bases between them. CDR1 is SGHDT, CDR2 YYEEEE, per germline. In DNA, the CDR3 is TGTGCCAGCAGCTTGGGGCAGGCAAGGTACAATGAGCAGTTCTTC. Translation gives CASSLGQARYNEQFF. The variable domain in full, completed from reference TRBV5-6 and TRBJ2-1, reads DAGVTQSPTHLIKTRGQQVTLRCSPKSGHDTVSWYQQALGQGPQFIFQYYEEEERQRGNFPDRFSGHQFPNYSSELNVNALLLGDSALYLCASSLGQARYNEQFFGPGTRLTVL.

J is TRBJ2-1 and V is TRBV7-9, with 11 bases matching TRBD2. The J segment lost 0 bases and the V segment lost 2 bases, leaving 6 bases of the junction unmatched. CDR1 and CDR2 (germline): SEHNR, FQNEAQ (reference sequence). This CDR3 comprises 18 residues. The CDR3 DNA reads TGTGCCAGCAGCTTATGGCTAGCGGGAGGTTACTCCTACAATGAGCAGTTCTTC. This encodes CASSLWLAGGYSYNEQFF.

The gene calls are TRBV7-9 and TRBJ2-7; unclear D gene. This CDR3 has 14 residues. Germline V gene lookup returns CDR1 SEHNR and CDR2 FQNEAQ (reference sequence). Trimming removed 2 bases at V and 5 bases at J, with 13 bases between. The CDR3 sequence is CASSLPHGFNEQYF. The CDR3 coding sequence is TGTGCCAGCAGCTTACCCCACGGGTTCAACGAGCAGTACTTC.

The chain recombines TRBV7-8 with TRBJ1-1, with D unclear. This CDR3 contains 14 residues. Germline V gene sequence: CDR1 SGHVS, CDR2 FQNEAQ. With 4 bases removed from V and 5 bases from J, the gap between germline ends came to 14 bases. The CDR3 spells CASSSDVGRTEAFF. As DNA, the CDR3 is TGTGCCAGCAGCTCCGACGTAGGGAGGACTGAAGCTTTCTTT.

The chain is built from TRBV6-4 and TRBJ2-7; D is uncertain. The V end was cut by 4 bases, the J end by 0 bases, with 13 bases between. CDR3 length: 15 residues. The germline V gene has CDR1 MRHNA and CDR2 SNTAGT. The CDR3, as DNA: TGTGCCAGCAGTGTCGAGGAAGGAAGCTCCTACGAGCAGTACTTC. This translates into CASSVEEGSSYEQYF.

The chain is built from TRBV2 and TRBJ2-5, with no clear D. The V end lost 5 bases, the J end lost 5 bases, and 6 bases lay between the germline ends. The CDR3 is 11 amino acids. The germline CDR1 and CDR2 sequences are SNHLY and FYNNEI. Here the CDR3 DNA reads TGTGCCAGCAGTCCTCGGGAGACCCAGTACTTC. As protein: CASSPRETQYF. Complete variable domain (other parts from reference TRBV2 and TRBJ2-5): EPEVTQTPSHQVTQMGQEVILRCVPISNHLYFYWYRQILGQKVEFLVSFYNNEISEKSEIFDDQFSVERPDGSNFTLKIRSTKLEDSAMYFCASSPRETQYFGPGTRLLVL.

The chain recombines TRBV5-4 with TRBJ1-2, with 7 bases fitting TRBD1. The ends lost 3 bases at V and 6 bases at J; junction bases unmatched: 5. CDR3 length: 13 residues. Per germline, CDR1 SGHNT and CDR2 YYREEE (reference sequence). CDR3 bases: TGTGCCAGCAGCTGGCCGGGACAGCATGGCTACACCTTC. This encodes CASSWPGQHGYTF. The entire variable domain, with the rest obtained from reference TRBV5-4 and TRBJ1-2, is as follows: ETGVTQSPTHLIKTRGQQVTLRCSSQSGHNTVSWYQQALGQGPQFIFQYYREEENGRGNFPPRFSGLQFPNYSSELNVNALELDDSALYLCASSWPGQHGYTFGSGTRLTVV.

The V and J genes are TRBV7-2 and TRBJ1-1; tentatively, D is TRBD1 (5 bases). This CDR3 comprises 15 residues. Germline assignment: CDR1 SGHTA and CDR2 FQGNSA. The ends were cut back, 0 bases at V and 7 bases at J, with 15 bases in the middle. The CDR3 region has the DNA TGTGCCAGCAGCTTAGCTTCGGGGGGTACGGGTGAAGCTTTCTTT. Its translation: CASSLASGGTGEAFF.

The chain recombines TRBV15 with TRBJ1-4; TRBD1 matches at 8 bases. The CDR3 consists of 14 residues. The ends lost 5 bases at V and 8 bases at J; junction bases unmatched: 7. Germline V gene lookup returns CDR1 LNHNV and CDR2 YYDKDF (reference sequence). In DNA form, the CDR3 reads TGTGCCACCAGCGGGACAGGCCGGCGGGAAAAACTGTTTTTT. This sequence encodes CATSGTGRREKLFF.

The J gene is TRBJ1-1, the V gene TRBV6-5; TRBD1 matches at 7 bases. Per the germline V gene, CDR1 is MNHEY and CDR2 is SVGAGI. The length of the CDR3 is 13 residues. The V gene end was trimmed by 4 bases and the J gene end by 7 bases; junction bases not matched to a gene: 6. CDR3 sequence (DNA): TGTGCCAGCAGTTGGAAGACAGGGAATGAAGCTTTCTTT. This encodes CASSWKTGNEAFF.

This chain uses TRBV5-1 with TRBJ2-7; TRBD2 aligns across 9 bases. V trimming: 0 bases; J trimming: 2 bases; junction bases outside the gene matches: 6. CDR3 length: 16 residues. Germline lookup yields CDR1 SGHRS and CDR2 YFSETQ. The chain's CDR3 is CASSLESAGGPYEQYF. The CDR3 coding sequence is TGCGCCAGCAGCTTGGAGTCGGCGGGAGGGCCCTACGAGCAGTACTTC.

CDR3 in amino acids: CASSRDSSKIYEQYF. The CDR3 DNA is TGTGCCAGCAGTAGGGACTCCTCCAAAATCTACGAGCAGTACTTC. V is TRBV2 and J is TRBJ2-7; a weak D match, TRBD2 (6 bases). Trimming cost V 5 bases and J 3 bases, with 17 bases left between them. Germline assignment: CDR1 SNHLY and CDR2 FYNNEI. The CDR3 sequence is 15 residues long.

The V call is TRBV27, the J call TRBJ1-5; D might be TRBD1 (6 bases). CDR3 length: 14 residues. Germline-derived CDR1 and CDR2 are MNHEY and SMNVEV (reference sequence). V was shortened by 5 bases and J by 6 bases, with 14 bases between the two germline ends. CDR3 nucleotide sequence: TGTGCCAGCAGTCAACGAGGGGGGGTTCAGCCCCAGCATTTT. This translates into CASSQRGGVQPQHF.

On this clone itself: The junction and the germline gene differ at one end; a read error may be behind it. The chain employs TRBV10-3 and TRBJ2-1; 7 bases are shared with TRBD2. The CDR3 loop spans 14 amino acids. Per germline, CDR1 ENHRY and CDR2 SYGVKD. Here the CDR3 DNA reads TGTGCCACCAGTTGGGGGGGCTCCTACAATGAGCAGTTCTTC. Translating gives CATSWGGSYNEQFF.

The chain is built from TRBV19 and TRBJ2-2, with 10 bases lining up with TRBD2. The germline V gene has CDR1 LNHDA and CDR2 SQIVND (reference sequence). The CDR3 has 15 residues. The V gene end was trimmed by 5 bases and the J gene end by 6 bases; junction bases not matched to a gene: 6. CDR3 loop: CASSVLAGVSGELFF. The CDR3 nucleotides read TGTGCCAGTAGTGTCCTAGCGGGAGTATCCGGGGAGCTGTTTTTT.

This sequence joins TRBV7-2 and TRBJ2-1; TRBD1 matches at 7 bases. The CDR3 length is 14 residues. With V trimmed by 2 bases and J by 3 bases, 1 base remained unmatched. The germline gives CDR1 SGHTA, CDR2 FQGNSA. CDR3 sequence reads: CASSLRDSYNEQFF. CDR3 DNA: TGTGCCAGCAGCTTAAGGGACAGCTACAATGAGCAGTTCTTC.

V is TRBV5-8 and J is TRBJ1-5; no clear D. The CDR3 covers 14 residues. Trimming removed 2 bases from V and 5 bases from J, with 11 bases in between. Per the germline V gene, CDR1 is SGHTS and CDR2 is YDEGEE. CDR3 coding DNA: TGTGCCAGCAGCTTCGAGGGCGAGCATCAGCCCCAGCATTTT. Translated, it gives CASSFEGEHQPQHF.

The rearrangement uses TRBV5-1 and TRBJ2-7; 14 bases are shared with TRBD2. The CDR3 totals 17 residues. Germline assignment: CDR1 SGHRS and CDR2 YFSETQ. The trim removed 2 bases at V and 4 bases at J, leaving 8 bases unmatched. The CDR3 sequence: CASSFAGTSGSVYEQYF. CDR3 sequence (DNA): TGCGCCAGCAGCTTTGCCGGGACTAGCGGGAGTGTGTACGAGCAGTACTTC.

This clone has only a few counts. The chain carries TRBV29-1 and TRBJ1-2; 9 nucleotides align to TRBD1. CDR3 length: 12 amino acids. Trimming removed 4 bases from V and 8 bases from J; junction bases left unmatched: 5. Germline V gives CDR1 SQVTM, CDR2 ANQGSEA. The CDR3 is CSVVQGARGYTF. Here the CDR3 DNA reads TGCAGCGTTGTACAGGGGGCACGGGGCTACACCTTC.

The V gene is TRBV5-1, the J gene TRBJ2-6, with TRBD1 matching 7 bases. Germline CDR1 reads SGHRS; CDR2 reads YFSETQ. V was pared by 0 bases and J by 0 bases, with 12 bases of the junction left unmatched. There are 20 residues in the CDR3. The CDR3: CASSLAPSGTATSGANVLTF. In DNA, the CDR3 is TGCGCCAGCAGCTTGGCGCCCTCCGGGACAGCCACCTCTGGGGCCAACGTCCTGACTTTC. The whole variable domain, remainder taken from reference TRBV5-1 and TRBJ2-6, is KAGVTQTPRYLIKTRGQQVTLSCSPISGHRSVSWYQQTPGQGLQFLFEYFSETQRNKGNFPGRFSGRQFSNSRSEMNVSTLELGDSALYLCASSLAPSGTATSGANVLTFGAGSRLTVL.

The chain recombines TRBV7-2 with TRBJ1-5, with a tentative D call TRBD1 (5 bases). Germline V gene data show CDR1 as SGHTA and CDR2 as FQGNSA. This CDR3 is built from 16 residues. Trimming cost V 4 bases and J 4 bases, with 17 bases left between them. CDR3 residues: CASSYPGQAKNQPQHF. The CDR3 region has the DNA TGTGCCAGCAGCTATCCTGGACAAGCAAAAAATCAGCCCCAGCATTTT. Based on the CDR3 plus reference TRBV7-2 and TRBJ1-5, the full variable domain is GAGVSQSPSNKVTEKGKDVELRCDPISGHTALYWYRQSLGQGLEFLIYFQGNSAPDKSGLPSDRFSAERTGGSVSTLTIQRTQQEDSAVYLCASSYPGQAKNQPQHFGDGTRLSIL.

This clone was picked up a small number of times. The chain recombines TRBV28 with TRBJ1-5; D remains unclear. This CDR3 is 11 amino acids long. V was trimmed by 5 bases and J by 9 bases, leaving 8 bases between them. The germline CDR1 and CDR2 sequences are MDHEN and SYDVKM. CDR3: CASSGTGPQHF. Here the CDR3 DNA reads TGTGCCAGCAGTGGAACGGGGCCCCAGCATTTT.

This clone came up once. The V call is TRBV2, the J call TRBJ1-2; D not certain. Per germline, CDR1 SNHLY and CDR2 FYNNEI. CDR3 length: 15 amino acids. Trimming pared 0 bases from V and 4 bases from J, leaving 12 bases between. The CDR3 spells CASSEARSRSYGYTF. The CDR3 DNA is TGTGCCAGCAGTGAAGCCCGCAGTCGATCCTATGGCTACACCTTC. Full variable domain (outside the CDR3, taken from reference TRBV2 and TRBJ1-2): EPEVTQTPSHQVTQMGQEVILRCVPISNHLYFYWYRQILGQKVEFLVSFYNNEISEKSEIFDDQFSVERPDGSNFTLKIRSTKLEDSAMYFCASSEARSRSYGYTFGSGTRLTVV.

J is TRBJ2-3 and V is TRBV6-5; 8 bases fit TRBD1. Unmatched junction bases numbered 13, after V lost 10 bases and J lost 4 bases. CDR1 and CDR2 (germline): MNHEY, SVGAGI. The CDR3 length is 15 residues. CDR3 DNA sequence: TGTGCCACCATGGGGACAGGAAATTTCGCAGATACGCAGTATTTT. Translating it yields CATMGTGNFADTQYF.

CDR3 amino acids: CATSRVVGGDQPQHF. The DNA for the CDR3 is TGTGCCACCAGCAGAGTGGTCGGAGGGGATCAGCCCCAGCATTTT. The chain has TRBV15 and TRBJ1-5; weak D call: TRBD1 (5 bases). This CDR3 has 15 amino acids. V lost 1 base and J 5 bases, leaving 12 bases between the germline ends. Germline V gene sequence: CDR1 LNHNV, CDR2 YYDKDF (reference sequence). Using reference TRBV15 and TRBJ1-5 for the parts outside the CDR3, the full variable domain is DAMVIQNPRYQVTQFGKPVTLSCSQTLNHNVMYWYQQKSSQAPKLLFHYYDKDFNNEADTPDNFQSRRPNTSFCFLDIRSPGLGDTAMYLCATSRVVGGDQPQHFGDGTRLSIL.

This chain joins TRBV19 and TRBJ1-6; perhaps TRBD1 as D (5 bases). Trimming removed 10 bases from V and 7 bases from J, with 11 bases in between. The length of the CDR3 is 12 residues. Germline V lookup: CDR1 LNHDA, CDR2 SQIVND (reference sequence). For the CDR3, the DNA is TGTGCCACCAGGGCCGGCAATTCACCCCTCCACTTT. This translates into CATRAGNSPLHF.